This T cell receptor (beta chain) was captured by sequencing in a study of cytomegalovirus exposure and HLA in healthy donors. The PCR used 60 Vbeta and 13 Jbeta primers. Method: immunoSEQ multiplex PCR; TCRdb's copy keeps in-frame clones and lacks some. Here the sample spans about 120,000 clones, 73% being singletons. Trimming took off 7 bases at V and 8 bases at J, with 15 bases between the two ends. Germline assignment: CDR1 LNHDA and CDR2 SQIVND (reference sequence). CDR3 size: 13 residues. The receptor was derived from a woman aged 40 to 50 in good health and CMV-seronegative. The V and J genes are TRBV19 and TRBJ2-1, with D possibly TRBD2 on 6 matching bases. The sequencing sample was made of PBMCs. CDR3 sequence reads: CASTKGGKDEQFF. DNA of the CDR3: TGTGCCAGTACTAAAGGAGGGAAAGATGAGCAGTTCTTC. The full variable domain, completed using reference TRBV19 and TRBJ2-1, is DGGITQSPKYLFRKEGQNVTLSCEQNLNHDAMYWYRQDPGQGLRLIYYSQIVNDFQKGDIAEGYSVSREKKESFPLTVTSAQKNPTAFYLCASTKGGKDEQFFGPGTRLTVL.